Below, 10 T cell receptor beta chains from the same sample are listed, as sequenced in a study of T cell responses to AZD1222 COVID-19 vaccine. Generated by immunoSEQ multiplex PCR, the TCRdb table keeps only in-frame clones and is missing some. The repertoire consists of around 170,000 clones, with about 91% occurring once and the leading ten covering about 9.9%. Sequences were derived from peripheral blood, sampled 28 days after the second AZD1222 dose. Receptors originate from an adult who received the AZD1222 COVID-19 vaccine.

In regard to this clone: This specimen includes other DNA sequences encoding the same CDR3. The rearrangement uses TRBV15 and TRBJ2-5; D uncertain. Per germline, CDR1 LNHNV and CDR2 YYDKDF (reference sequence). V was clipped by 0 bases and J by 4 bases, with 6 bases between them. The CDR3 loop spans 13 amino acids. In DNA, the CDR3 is TGTGCCACCAGCAGAGATACGGGAGAGACCCAGTACTTC. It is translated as CATSRDTGETQYF.

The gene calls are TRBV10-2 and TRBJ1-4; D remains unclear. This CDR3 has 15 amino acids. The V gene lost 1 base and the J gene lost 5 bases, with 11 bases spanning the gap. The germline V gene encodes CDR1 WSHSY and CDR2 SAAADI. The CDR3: CASSEWASMNEKLFF. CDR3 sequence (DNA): TGCGCCAGCAGTGAGTGGGCCTCGATGAATGAAAAACTGTTTTTT.

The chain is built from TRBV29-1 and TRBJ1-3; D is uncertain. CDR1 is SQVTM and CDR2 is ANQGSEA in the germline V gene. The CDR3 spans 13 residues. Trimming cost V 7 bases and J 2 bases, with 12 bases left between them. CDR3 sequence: CSGRFGPGNTIYF. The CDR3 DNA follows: TGCAGCGGAAGGTTCGGCCCTGGAAACACCATATATTTT.

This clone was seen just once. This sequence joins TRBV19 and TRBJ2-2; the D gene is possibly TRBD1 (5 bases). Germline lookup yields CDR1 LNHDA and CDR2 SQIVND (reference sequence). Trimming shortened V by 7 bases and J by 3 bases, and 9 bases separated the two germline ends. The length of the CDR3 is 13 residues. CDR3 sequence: CASTPGYTGELFF. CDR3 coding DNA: TGTGCCAGTACTCCAGGGTACACCGGGGAGCTGTTTTTT.

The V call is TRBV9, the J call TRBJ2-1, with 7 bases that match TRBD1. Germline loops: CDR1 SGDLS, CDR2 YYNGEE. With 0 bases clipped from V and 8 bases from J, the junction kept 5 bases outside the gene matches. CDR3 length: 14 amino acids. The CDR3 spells CASSVDVGGDEQFF. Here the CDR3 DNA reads TGTGCCAGCAGCGTAGATGTAGGGGGCGATGAGCAGTTCTTC.

DNA for the CDR3: TGTGCCAGCAGCGGAGTTACTAGCGGGGGGACGAACACCGGGGAGCTGTTTTTT. It specifies CASSGVTSGGTNTGELFF. The V call is TRBV9, the J call TRBJ2-2; TRBD2 matches at 12 bases. The V segment lost 3 bases and the J segment 0 bases; nucleotides outside the gene matches: 6. Germline CDR1 and CDR2: SGDLS and YYNGEE. This CDR3 is 18 amino acids long. Full variable domain (outside the CDR3, taken from reference TRBV9 and TRBJ2-2): DSGVTQTPKHLITATGQRVTLRCSPRSGDLSVYWYQQSLDQGLQFLIQYYNGEERAKGNILERFSAQQFPDLHSELNLSSLELGDSALYFCASSGVTSGGTNTGELFFGEGSRLTVL.

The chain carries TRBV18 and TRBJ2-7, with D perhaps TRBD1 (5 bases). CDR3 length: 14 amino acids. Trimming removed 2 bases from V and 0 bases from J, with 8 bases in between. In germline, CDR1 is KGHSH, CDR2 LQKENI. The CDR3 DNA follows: TGTGCCAGCTCACCAGACAGTCGCTCCTACGAGCAGTACTTC. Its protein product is CASSPDSRSYEQYF.

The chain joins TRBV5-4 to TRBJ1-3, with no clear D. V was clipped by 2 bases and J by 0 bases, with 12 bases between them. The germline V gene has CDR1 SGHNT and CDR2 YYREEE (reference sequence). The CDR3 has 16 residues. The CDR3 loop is CASSFGLQSSGNTIYF. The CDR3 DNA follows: TGTGCCAGCAGCTTTGGCTTACAGAGCTCTGGAAACACCATATATTTT.

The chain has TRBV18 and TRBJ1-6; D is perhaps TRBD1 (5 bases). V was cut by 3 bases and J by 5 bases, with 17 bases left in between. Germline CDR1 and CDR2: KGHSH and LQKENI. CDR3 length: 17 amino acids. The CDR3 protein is CASSPAGTLGNNSPLHF. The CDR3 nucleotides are TGTGCCAGCTCACCCGCGGGGACTTTAGGGAATAATTCACCCCTCCACTTT.

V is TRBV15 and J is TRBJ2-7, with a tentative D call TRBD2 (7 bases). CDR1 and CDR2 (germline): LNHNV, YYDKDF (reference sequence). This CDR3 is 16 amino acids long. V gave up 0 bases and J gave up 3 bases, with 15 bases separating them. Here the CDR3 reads CATSRDRGGGRYEQYF. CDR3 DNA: TGTGCCACCAGCAGAGATCGGGGCGGGGGCCGCTACGAGCAGTACTTC. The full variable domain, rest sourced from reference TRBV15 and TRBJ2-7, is DAMVIQNPRYQVTQFGKPVTLSCSQTLNHNVMYWYQQKSSQAPKLLFHYYDKDFNNEADTPDNFQSRRPNTSFCFLDIRSPGLGDTAMYLCATSRDRGGGRYEQYFGPGTRLTVT.